The 10 T cell receptor beta chains below come from one sample, sequenced in a study of blood T cell repertoires in COVID-19. Sequencing used immunoSEQ multiplex PCR; TCRdb keeps in-frame clones, though not all of them. There are some 200,000 clones in the sample; approximately 80% occur only once, and roughly 12% lies in the top ten. The sequenced material came from peripheral blood. The receptors shown here come from an elderly woman with COVID-19, enrolled during active disease.

This clone was picked up a small number of times. The chain couples TRBV30 to TRBJ1-1; 8 positions match TRBD1. J gave up 6 bases and V 1 base, and 16 bases lay outside the gene matches. Germline V gene lookup returns CDR1 GTSNPN and CDR2 SVGIG (reference sequence). The CDR3 runs to 17 residues. As DNA, the CDR3 is TGTGCCTGGAGTGACAGGTGGAAACAGGGGGTAGATTCTGAAGCTTTCTTT. Amino acid sequence: CAWSDRWKQGVDSEAFF.

The V and J genes are TRBV29-1 and TRBJ1-4; D ambiguous. The CDR3 runs 14 residues. Trimming removed 4 bases from V and 7 bases from J, with 16 bases in between. Germline CDR1 and CDR2: SQVTM and ANQGSEA. CDR3 region: CSVAAALEGEKLFF. CDR3 bases: TGCAGCGTTGCTGCGGCCCTTGAGGGTGAAAAACTGTTTTTT.

The genes are TRBV2 and TRBJ2-2; no clear D. V was pared by 4 bases and J by 4 bases, with 10 bases between. CDR1 SNHLY and CDR2 FYNNEI come from the germline V gene. This CDR3 is built from 14 residues. CDR3 loop: CASSVQLITGELFF. The CDR3 bases are TGTGCCAGCAGTGTGCAACTTATCACCGGGGAGCTGTTTTTT.

V and J are TRBV5-1 and TRBJ2-1, with 14 bases identical to TRBD2. The germline CDR1 and CDR2 sequences are SGHRS and YFSETQ. The V segment lost 4 bases and the J segment 2 bases; nucleotides outside the gene matches: 8. This CDR3 contains 18 residues. The CDR3 DNA reads as TGCGCCAGCAGCATCCGACTAGCGGGGGGGCCTACCTACAATGAGCAGTTCTTC. It encodes CASSIRLAGGPTYNEQFF.

This clone occurred once. The chain is built from TRBV5-1 and TRBJ2-1, with 8 bases that match TRBD1. Germline V gives CDR1 SGHRS, CDR2 YFSETQ. CDR3 length: 17 residues. V gave up 6 bases and J gave up 4 bases; unmatched junction bases: 15. The CDR3 DNA follows: TGCGCCAGCACCCTAATGACAGGGGCAAGTCCGTACAATGAGCAGTTCTTC. It encodes CASTLMTGASPYNEQFF.

The chain carries TRBV19 and TRBJ2-7, with TRBD1 matching over 7 bases. V was pared by 4 bases and J by 6 bases, with 6 bases of the junction left unmatched. Germline CDR1 LNHDA, CDR2 SQIVND (reference sequence). This CDR3 has 13 amino acids. DNA of the CDR3: TGTGCCAGTAGTACCACCTACAGGGGCGAGCAGTACTTC. Its protein product is CASSTTYRGEQYF.

The chain recombines TRBV6-5 with TRBJ1-6; D is unresolved. V was pared by 6 bases and J by 7 bases, with 10 bases between. CDR1 MNHEY and CDR2 SVGAGI come from the germline V gene. There are 13 residues in the CDR3. The chain's CDR3 is CASSLRANSPLHF. The CDR3 region has the DNA TGTGCCAGCAGCCTGCGGGCGAATTCACCCCTCCACTTT.

The chain uses TRBV5-4 and TRBJ1-2, with a weak D call TRBD1 (5 bases). The CDR3 has 15 residues. Deletions cut 4 bases from V and 2 bases from J, with 15 bases between. Germline lookup yields CDR1 SGHNT and CDR2 YYREEE (reference sequence). As DNA, the CDR3 is TGTGCCAGCAGCCCTTCCGCGGGGGGAAACTATGGCTACACCTTC. This encodes CASSPSAGGNYGYTF.

V and J are TRBV7-2 and TRBJ2-5, with no clear D. The CDR3 is 12 amino acids. Germline V lookup: CDR1 SGHTA, CDR2 FQGNSA. V lost 1 base and J 5 bases, leaving 5 bases between the germline ends. This CDR3 is CASSLGRETQYF. Written as DNA, the CDR3 is TGTGCCAGCAGCTTAGGTCGGGAGACCCAGTACTTC. Complete variable domain (other parts from reference TRBV7-2 and TRBJ2-5): GAGVSQSPSNKVTEKGKDVELRCDPISGHTALYWYRQSLGQGLEFLIYFQGNSAPDKSGLPSDRFSAERTGGSVSTLTIQRTQQEDSAVYLCASSLGRETQYFGPGTRLLVL.

The chain uses TRBV14 and TRBJ2-5; 13 bases fit TRBD2. V shed 4 bases and J 5 bases; nucleotides not matched to a gene: 10. The CDR3 runs to 17 residues. Looked up from germline, CDR1 is SGHDN and CDR2 is FVKESK. The CDR3 reads CASSPRGGLAGWETQYF. The CDR3 DNA sequence: TGTGCCAGCAGCCCGCGTGGGGGACTAGCGGGATGGGAGACCCAGTACTTC. The full variable domain, in which reference TRBV14 and TRBJ2-5 provide the parts outside the CDR3, is EAGVTQFPSHSVIEKGQTVTLRCDPISGHDNLYWYRRVMGKEIKFLLHFVKESKQDESGMPNNRFLAERTGGTYSTLKVQPAELEDSGVYFCASSPRGGLAGWETQYFGPGTRLLVL.